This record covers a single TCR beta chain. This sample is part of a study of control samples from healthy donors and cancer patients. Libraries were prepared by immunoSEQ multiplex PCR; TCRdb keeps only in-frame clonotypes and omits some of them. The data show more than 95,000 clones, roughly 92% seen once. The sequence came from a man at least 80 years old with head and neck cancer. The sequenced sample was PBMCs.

The CDR3 sequence is CAWSRGANVLTF. For the CDR3, the DNA is TGTGCCTGGAGCAGGGGAGCCAACGTCCTGACTTTC. The J gene is TRBJ2-6, the V gene TRBV30, with D perhaps TRBD1 (6 bases). Germline CDR1 is GTSNPN and CDR2 is SVGIG (reference sequence). The CDR3 totals 12 residues. The V gene lost 3 bases and the J gene lost 7 bases, with 7 bases spanning the gap.